Listed here are 2 T cell receptor beta chains from one sample, sequenced in a study of blood T cell repertoires in COVID-19. Profiling relied on immunoSEQ multiplex PCR, and the TCRdb table lists in-frame clones only, not all of them. The repertoire holds about 50,000 clones, with around 86% as singletons. The specimen was PBMCs or T cells enriched from blood (not recorded which). The receptors stem from a woman aged 50 to 65 who had recovered from COVID-19.

This chain connects TRBV30 to TRBJ2-7; D is ambiguous. Germline CDR1 is GTSNPN and CDR2 is SVGIG (reference sequence). Trimming pared 3 bases from V and 7 bases from J, leaving 10 bases between. The CDR3 is 11 amino acids. CDR3 sequence: CAWSARWEQYF. The CDR3 DNA reads as TGTGCCTGGAGCGCTAGGTGGGAGCAGTACTTC.

J is TRBJ2-5 and V is TRBV6-5; a possible D gene is TRBD1 (5 bases). The germline CDR1 and CDR2 sequences are MNHEY and SVGAGI. This CDR3 is built from 15 residues. V was trimmed by 6 bases and J by 7 bases, leaving 21 bases between them. The CDR3 reads CASRLDSQPERTQYF. Written as DNA, the CDR3 is TGTGCCAGCAGACTCGACAGCCAACCTGAGCGGACCCAGTACTTC.